Sequencing of this TCR beta chain was carried out in a study of cytomegalovirus exposure and HLA in healthy donors. Study background: The study placed around 80% of its approximately 400 genotyped donors in the Caucasian-associated ancestry cluster.

This CDR3 has 13 residues. Germline loops: CDR1 MGHDK, CDR2 SYGVNS. V was cut by 7 bases and J by 0 bases, with 9 bases left in between. The PCR contained 60 Vbeta and 13 Jbeta primers. Assay used: immunoSEQ multiplex PCR; TCRdb lists only in-frame clones, some missing. The sample yields 100,000 to 150,000 clones, over 9.5% seen once. Notes on the study in general: The study assumed roughly uniform donor sequencing depth for presence/absence analyses. A classifier reportedly called cytomegalovirus status with high sensitivity and specificity. Later analysis associated a missense DCLRE1C variant with TCR beta V- and J-gene trimming.

In the case of this clone: The antigen is not known.

This sequence originates from a woman aged 18-29 years in good health and CMV-seropositive. The rearrangement uses TRBV25-1 and TRBJ1-1, with D tentatively TRBD1 (6 bases). The specimen was PBMCs. The CDR3, as DNA: TGTGCCAGCACACAGGGTTTGAACACTGAAGCTTTCTTT. Amino acids: CASTQGLNTEAFF.